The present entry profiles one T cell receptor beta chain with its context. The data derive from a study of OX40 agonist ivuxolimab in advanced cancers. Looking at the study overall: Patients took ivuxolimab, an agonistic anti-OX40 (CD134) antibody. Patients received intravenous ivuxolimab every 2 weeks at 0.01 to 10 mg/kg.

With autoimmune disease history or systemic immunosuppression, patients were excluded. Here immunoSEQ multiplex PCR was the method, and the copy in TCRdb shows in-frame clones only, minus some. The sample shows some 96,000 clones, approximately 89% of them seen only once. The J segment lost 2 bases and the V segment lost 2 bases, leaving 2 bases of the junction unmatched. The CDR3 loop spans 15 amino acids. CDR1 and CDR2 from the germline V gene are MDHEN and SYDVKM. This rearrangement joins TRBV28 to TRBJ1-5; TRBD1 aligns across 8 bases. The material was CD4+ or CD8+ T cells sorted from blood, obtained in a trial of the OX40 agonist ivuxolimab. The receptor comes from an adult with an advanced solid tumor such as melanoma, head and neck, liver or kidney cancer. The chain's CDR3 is CASSLTDRGNQPQHF. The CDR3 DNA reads TGTGCCAGCAGTTTAACGGACAGGGGCAATCAGCCCCAGCATTTT.